This T cell receptor (beta chain) came from a study of cytomegalovirus exposure and HLA in healthy donors. Study-level background: A subsequent analysis reported that the 120 or so validation repertoires were produced on the same platform that had also been used for the 550 to 750 first-cohort repertoires. Regarding the study as a whole: Investigators reported over 150 TCR beta chains as tied to cytomegalovirus. Reports indicated that the classifier achieved high specificity and sensitivity in diagnosing cytomegalovirus status. While the bulk of TCR sequences proved rare, some public TCRs turned up in many donors.

The ends lost 7 bases at V and 5 bases at J; junction bases unmatched: 14. The CDR3 runs 15 residues. CDR1 is MNHEY and CDR2 is SMNVEV in the germline V gene (reference sequence). About this clone: Its cognate antigen is unknown.

TCRdb's table, derived via immunoSEQ multiplex PCR, lists solely in-frame clones and lacks some. This sample yields tens of thousands of clones, of which 75% to 95% are seen a single time; approximately 2% belongs to the top ten. The V call is TRBV27, the J call TRBJ2-7; 7 bases line up with TRBD2. This sequence was found in a woman between 25 and 40 years old in good health and CMV-seronegative. Material for sequencing was PBMCs. The CDR3 bases are TGTGCCAGCATTTTTGATGGCGGGAGCTTCCACGAGCAGTACTTC. It translates to CASIFDGGSFHEQYF.